These 18 T cell receptor beta chains originate from one sample sequenced in a study of blood T cell repertoires in COVID-19. Clones were sequenced by immunoSEQ multiplex PCR, and TCRdb holds only the in-frame ones, with some missing. The data show 100,000 or so clones, approximately 92% seen once. Sequenced material: peripheral blood. The receptor set was obtained from a woman in her fifties or sixties with active COVID-19.

This clone has only one observation. This chain links TRBV6-1 with TRBJ2-1, with 8 bases aligning to TRBD1. CDR1 and CDR2 from the germline V gene are MNHNS and SASEGT. After removal of 6 bases from V and 0 bases from J, the junction contained 7 bases not matched to a gene. The CDR3 totals 16 residues. CDR3 nucleotide sequence: TGTGCCAGCAGGGAACGACAGGGGAGCTCCTACAATGAGCAGTTCTTC. Its translation: CASRERQGSSYNEQFF.

This chain uses TRBV28 with TRBJ1-2, with a weak D call TRBD1 (6 bases). The germline V gene encodes CDR1 MDHEN and CDR2 SYDVKM. The V end lost 2 bases, the J end lost 8 bases, and 6 bases lay between the germline ends. The CDR3 totals 11 residues. CDR3: CASSLDRGYTF. In DNA form, the CDR3 reads TGTGCCAGCAGTTTAGACAGGGGCTACACCTTC.

The chain recombines TRBV5-4 with TRBJ2-7, with 11 bases matching TRBD1. V was pared by 4 bases and J by 3 bases, with 3 bases of the junction left unmatched. Germline loops: CDR1 SGHNT, CDR2 YYREEE (reference sequence). This CDR3 has 14 residues. The DNA for the CDR3 is TGTGCCAGCAGCCCGGACAGGGGGCTCTACGAGCAGTACTTC. It codes for CASSPDRGLYEQYF.

This clone was detected only a few times. The rearrangement uses TRBV6-2 or TRBV6-3 and TRBJ1-2; D is undetermined. With 6 bases removed from V and 6 bases from J, the gap between germline ends came to 14 bases. This CDR3 has 13 amino acids. Per germline, CDR1 MNHEY and CDR2 SVGEGT. This CDR3 is CASSLTPFDGYTF. CDR3 bases: TGTGCCAGCAGCTTGACTCCTTTCGATGGCTACACCTTC.

This chain connects TRBV7-8 to TRBJ2-7; D is undetermined. CDR1 and CDR2 from the germline V gene are SGHVS and FQNEAQ. The germline V and J ends were trimmed by 5 bases and 0 bases, with 11 bases remaining between them. The CDR3 has 14 residues. The CDR3 reads CASSLRPSSYEQYF. The DNA for the CDR3 is TGTGCCAGCAGCCTGAGACCTAGCTCCTACGAGCAGTACTTC.

This clone appeared once. The CDR3 sequence: CASATTGRVGGYTF. CDR3 in DNA: TGTGCCAGTGCCACGACAGGGAGAGTAGGTGGCTACACCTTC. The chain employs TRBV19 and TRBJ1-2, with 7 bases lining up with TRBD1. Germline V gene sequence: CDR1 LNHDA, CDR2 SQIVND (reference sequence). The CDR3 covers 14 residues. V was clipped by 8 bases and J by 7 bases; unmatched bases: 13.

The V gene is TRBV28, the J gene TRBJ2-7, with D tentatively TRBD1 (6 bases). The germline V gene encodes CDR1 MDHEN and CDR2 SYDVKM. The CDR3 is 13 amino acids. The germline V and J ends were trimmed by 2 bases and 12 bases, with 17 bases remaining between them. In nucleotides, the CDR3 is TGTGCCAGCAGTTTACTCCGAGGGGGATTACTGTACTTC. Encoded protein: CASSLLRGGLLYF.

The genes are TRBV7-2 and TRBJ2-2; D may be TRBD2 (6 bases). V was cut by 2 bases and J by 0 bases, with 10 bases left in between. The germline gives CDR1 SGHTA, CDR2 FQGNSA. The CDR3 loop spans 16 amino acids. In nucleotides, the CDR3 is TGTGCCAGCAGCTTACAACTAGCCCCGAACACCGGGGAGCTGTTTTTT. It translates to CASSLQLAPNTGELFF. Combining the CDR3 with reference TRBV7-2 and TRBJ2-2 gives the whole variable domain GAGVSQSPSNKVTEKGKDVELRCDPISGHTALYWYRQSLGQGLEFLIYFQGNSAPDKSGLPSDRFSAERTGGSVSTLTIQRTQQEDSAVYLCASSLQLAPNTGELFFGEGSRLTVL.

The chain combines TRBV3-1 (or the pseudogene TRBV3-2) with TRBJ2-3; tentative D call: TRBD2 (6 bases). Looked up from germline, CDR1 is LGHDT and CDR2 is YNNKEL (reference sequence). The CDR3 length is 15 residues. V was cut by 4 bases and J by 6 bases, with 17 bases left in between. Written as DNA, the CDR3 is TGTGCCAGCAGCCTGGGGGGATTGCGAGGGGATACGCAGTATTTT. Translating gives CASSLGGLRGDTQYF.

The rearrangement links TRBV7-9 to TRBJ2-1; weak D call: TRBD2 (5 bases). This CDR3 region has 13 residues. Trimming took 3 bases from V and 3 from J, leaving 6 bases between them. Germline CDR1 is SEHNR and CDR2 is FQNEAQ (reference sequence). CDR3 sequence (DNA): TGTGCCAGCAGCTTCCGGGACTACAATGAGCAGTTCTTC. Translating it yields CASSFRDYNEQFF.

This rearrangement joins TRBV25-1 to TRBJ2-5; TRBD2 matches 7 bases. With 9 bases clipped from V and 4 bases from J, the junction kept 14 bases outside the gene matches. The CDR3 is made up of 15 amino acids. Germline V lookup: CDR1 MGHDK, CDR2 SYGVNS. CDR3 sequence (DNA): TGTGCCAGTTCCCCCCCGCGGGGGATAGGAGAGACCCAGTACTTC. Amino acids: CASSPPRGIGETQYF.

This clone is a singleton in its sample. This sequence joins TRBV9 and TRBJ1-2, with 8 bases that match TRBD1. CDR1 and CDR2 from the germline V gene are SGDLS and YYNGEE. The CDR3 length is 15 residues. V dropped 0 bases and J dropped 2; count of bases not matched to a gene: 3. The CDR3: CASSVGQGANYGYTF. The CDR3 region has the DNA TGTGCCAGCAGCGTAGGTCAGGGGGCAAACTATGGCTACACCTTC.

This rearrangement joins TRBV28 to TRBJ1-3; D possibly corresponds to TRBD1 (5 bases). CDR1 and CDR2 (germline): MDHEN, SYDVKM. Trimming left V 5 bases short and J 3 bases short, with 11 bases between. The CDR3 extends over 14 amino acids. CDR3 sequence: CASSPGVFGNTIYF. The CDR3 DNA reads TGTGCCAGCAGTCCGGGGGTCTTTGGAAACACCATATATTTT.

The chain combines TRBV14 with TRBJ1-4, with D possibly TRBD1 on 5 matching bases. Trimming took 3 bases from V and 8 from J, leaving 10 bases between them. The CDR3 spans 13 residues. The germline gives CDR1 SGHDN, CDR2 FVKESK. The CDR3 DNA is TGTGCCAGCAGCCAGTACCGGGGGGAAAAACTGTTTTTT. Amino acid sequence: CASSQYRGEKLFF. The entire variable domain, with the rest obtained from reference TRBV14 and TRBJ1-4, is as follows: EAGVTQFPSHSVIEKGQTVTLRCDPISGHDNLYWYRRVMGKEIKFLLHFVKESKQDESGMPNNRFLAERTGGTYSTLKVQPAELEDSGVYFCASSQYRGEKLFFGSGTQLSVL.

The rearrangement links TRBV18 to TRBJ1-3; D perhaps matches TRBD1 (6 bases). V lost 4 bases and J lost 2, with 15 bases in between. Looked up from germline, CDR1 is KGHSH and CDR2 is LQKENI. The CDR3 runs 16 residues. The chain's CDR3 is CASSQTGGSAGNTIYF. The DNA for the CDR3 is TGTGCCAGCTCACAAACGGGGGGCTCGGCTGGAAACACCATATATTTT.

The chain links TRBV7-9 to TRBJ1-1, with unresolved D. This CDR3 spans 14 amino acids. V shed 5 bases and J shed 0 bases, with 10 bases lying between them. Per germline, CDR1 SEHNR and CDR2 FQNEAQ (reference sequence). For the CDR3, the DNA is TGTGCCAGCAGCGCTTACGGTATGAACACTGAAGCTTTCTTT. It translates to CASSAYGMNTEAFF. Full variable domain (outside the CDR3, taken from reference TRBV7-9 and TRBJ1-1): DTGVSQNPRHKITKRGQNVTFRCDPISEHNRLYWYRQTLGQGPEFLTYFQNEAQLEKSRLLSDRFSAERPKGSFSTLEIQRTEQGDSAMYLCASSAYGMNTEAFFGQGTRLTVV.

The chain is built from TRBV5-1 and TRBJ1-3; D is ambiguous. Germline-derived CDR1 and CDR2 are SGHRS and YFSETQ. This CDR3 spans 16 amino acids. V was shortened by 0 bases and J by 0 bases, with 10 bases between the two germline ends. CDR3 sequence reads: CASSLGTSRSGNTIYF. CDR3 nucleotide sequence: TGCGCCAGCAGCTTGGGGACTTCCCGCTCTGGAAACACCATATATTTT.

The chain couples TRBV4-3 to TRBJ2-3, with TRBD2 matching 7 bases. The V gene's germline CDR1 is LGHNA and CDR2 YSLEER. Trimming removed 0 bases from V and 0 bases from J; junction bases left unmatched: 9. The CDR3 is made up of 18 amino acids. The CDR3 loop reads CASSQDLGLGGSTDTQYF. In DNA form, the CDR3 reads TGCGCCAGCAGCCAAGATTTAGGACTAGGTGGTAGCACAGATACGCAGTATTTT.